Sequencing of this TCR beta chain was carried out in a study of CD8 T cells in Susac syndrome. The study, taken as a whole, reports: The authors acknowledged that their TCR sequencing and HLA analysis involved a relatively small number of individuals.

The germline CDR1 and CDR2 sequences are SEHNR and FQNEAQ (reference sequence). V was shortened by 5 bases and J by 0 bases, with 16 bases between the two germline ends. This CDR3 is 17 amino acids long. TCR beta sequencing covered blood CD8+ and CD4+ T cells. The patients who served as multiple sclerosis controls were treatment-naive and had stable or active relapsing-remitting disease that fulfilled the revised McDonald criteria. On this clonotype itself: Its antigen is not known.

Random-hexamer reverse transcription was applied to about 0.5 to 1 ug RNA. Amplification of TCR beta CDR3 was carried out by immunoSEQ multiplex PCR, which covered 54 Vbeta and 13 Jbeta segments. TCRdb redid the calling of the immunoSEQ multiplex PCR reads with MiXCR, one entry per CDR3 protein. This table has around 140,000 distinct CDR3 sequences, roughly 80% appearing once. This receptor was identified in a human donor with multiple sclerosis. Sequenced material: CD8+ T cells from PBMCs. The chain combines TRBV7-9 with TRBJ1-4, with D perhaps TRBD1 (6 bases). The CDR3 coding sequence is TGTGCCAGCAGCCCGCTGACAGGCTTCACAACTAATGAAAAACTGTTTTTT. Translation: CASSPLTGFTTNEKLFF.